These 10 T cell receptor beta chains came from one sample sequenced in a study of blood T cell repertoires in COVID-19. Generated by immunoSEQ multiplex PCR, the TCRdb table keeps only in-frame clones and is missing some. The sample holds 300,000 to 400,000 clones; about 88% are singletons and the top ten take about 7.3%. The sequenced sample was peripheral blood. These receptors came from a woman between 65 and 79 years old with COVID-19, enrolled during active disease.

Concerning this clone: The junction shows a germline mismatch at one end, possibly a read error. The V call is TRBV19, the J call TRBJ2-5; tentatively, D is TRBD2 (10 bases). The germline gives CDR1 LNHDA, CDR2 SQIVND (reference sequence). The CDR3 covers 21 residues. The CDR3 here is CASSRRTGELASGGLQGTQYF. The CDR3 coding sequence is TGTGCCAGTAGTAGGAGGACAGGGGAACTGGCTAGCGGGGGCCTTCAAGGGACCCAGTACTTC. The variable domain in full, with the rest retrieved from reference TRBV19 and TRBJ2-5, is DGGITQSPKYLFRKEGQNVTLSCEQNLNHDAMYWYRQDPGQGLRLIYYSQIVNDFQKGDIAEGYSVSREKKESFPLTVTSAQKNPTAFYLCASSRRTGELASGGLQGTQYFGPGTRLLVL.

This clone was seen a single time. The chain is built from TRBV30 and TRBJ1-1, with 8 bases matching TRBD1. Germline loops: CDR1 GTSNPN, CDR2 SVGIG (reference sequence). Germline trimming cut 5 bases from V and 1 base from J; bases unmatched to any gene: 6. CDR3 size: 14 residues. CDR3 sequence (DNA): TGTGCCTGGGAGAGACAGGGGCCGAACACTGAAGCTTTCTTT. The encoded protein is CAWERQGPNTEAFF.

The V call is TRBV7-9, the J call TRBJ2-7; a weak D match, TRBD1 (7 bases). The CDR3 is 14 residues long. V was cut by 3 bases and J by 2 bases, with 11 bases left in between. Germline V lookup: CDR1 SEHNR, CDR2 FQNEAQ (reference sequence). The DNA of the CDR3 is TGTGCCAGCAGCTTGTCAGGGGGGACCTACGAGCAGTACTTC. This gives the protein CASSLSGGTYEQYF.

The chain is built from TRBV2 and TRBJ1-1; D is perhaps TRBD1 (5 bases). V shed 8 bases and J shed 4 bases, with 8 bases lying between them. This CDR3 region has 11 residues. CDR1 is SNHLY, CDR2 FYNNEI, per germline. CDR3 in amino acids: CASQGATEAFF. CDR3 nucleotide sequence: TGTGCCAGCCAGGGCGCCACTGAAGCTTTCTTT.

The chain carries TRBV7-3 and TRBJ2-3; 7 bases are shared with TRBD2. This CDR3 spans 14 amino acids. Germline assignment: CDR1 SGHTA and CDR2 FQGTGA. Trimming at V came to 2 bases and at J to 2 bases, leaving 1 base not matched to a gene. CDR3 sequence reads: CASSLAGDTDTQYF. The CDR3 nucleotides are TGTGCCAGCAGCTTAGCGGGGGACACAGATACGCAGTATTTT.

This sequence joins TRBV14 and TRBJ1-2; D gene ambiguous. V was cut by 6 bases and J by 5 bases, with 16 bases left in between. Germline V gene data show CDR1 as SGHDN and CDR2 as FVKESK. The CDR3 spans 14 residues. The CDR3 loop reads CASSPVMETYGYTF. CDR3 coding DNA: TGTGCCAGCAGTCCCGTTATGGAGACTTATGGCTACACCTTC.

This rearrangement joins TRBV3-1 (or the pseudogene TRBV3-2) to TRBJ2-7; TRBD2 aligns across 7 bases. CDR1 is LGHDT, CDR2 YNNKEL, per germline (reference sequence). The trim removed 4 bases at V and 6 bases at J, leaving 3 bases unmatched. The length of the CDR3 is 12 residues. CDR3 in amino acids: CASSRGRVEQYF. The CDR3 DNA is TGTGCCAGCAGCCGGGGGAGGGTCGAGCAGTACTTC.

This clone was observed once. The chain carries TRBV7-9 and TRBJ1-5; TRBD1 aligns across 9 bases. The V gene end was trimmed by 2 bases and the J gene end by 8 bases; junction bases not matched to a gene: 7. The CDR3 spans 15 residues. Germline lookup yields CDR1 SEHNR and CDR2 FQNEAQ (reference sequence). CDR3 sequence: CASSLRGQGPEPQHF. CDR3 DNA: TGTGCCAGCAGCTTAAGGGGACAGGGACCAGAGCCCCAGCATTTT.

The rearrangement joins TRBV7-2 to TRBJ2-3; possibly TRBD1 for D (6 bases). The CDR3 sequence is 15 residues long. Germline-derived CDR1 and CDR2 are SGHTA and FQGNSA. Trimming shortened V by 5 bases and J by 4 bases, and 16 bases separated the two germline ends. CDR3 nucleotide sequence: TGTGCCAGCAGCCCAGGGGTCAGCGATGCAGATACGCAGTATTTT. Protein product: CASSPGVSDADTQYF. The whole variable domain, filled in from reference TRBV7-2 and TRBJ2-3, reads GAGVSQSPSNKVTEKGKDVELRCDPISGHTALYWYRQSLGQGLEFLIYFQGNSAPDKSGLPSDRFSAERTGGSVSTLTIQRTQQEDSAVYLCASSPGVSDADTQYFGPGTRLTVL.

The V gene is TRBV9, the J gene TRBJ1-3; D is ambiguous. Germline V CDR1 and CDR2: SGDLS, YYNGEE. The CDR3 consists of 15 residues. Trimming shortened V by 2 bases and J by 0 bases, and 9 bases separated the two germline ends. DNA of the CDR3: TGTGCCAGCAGCGTCGGACTGATCTCTGGAAACACCATATATTTT. It translates to CASSVGLISGNTIYF.